This T cell receptor beta chain was observed in a study of OX40 agonist ivuxolimab in advanced cancers. Study context: Dose-escalation cases comprised hepatocellular carcinoma, melanoma, renal cell or head and neck cancer. Past anti-PD-1, anti-PD-L1 or anti-CTLA-4 therapy was accepted, and 40% to 45% had received some.

Notes on this clone: Its antigen is unknown.

Produced via immunoSEQ multiplex PCR; TCRdb's table is partial and in-frame only. Of fewer than 50,000 clones in the sample, approximately 87% were seen once. Germline CDR1 reads SGHTA; CDR2 reads FQGNSA. The V and J ends lost 1 base and 7 bases respectively, with 11 bases between them. This CDR3 is built from 15 residues. With autoimmune disease history or systemic immunosuppression, patients were excluded. Whole-study results and caveats: Within 6 weeks, CD4+ and CD8+ blood T cells expanded clonally at 0.1 to 3.0 mg/kg.

The sample was CD4+ or CD8+ T cells sorted from blood, taken in a trial of the OX40 agonist ivuxolimab. This clonotype originated in an adult with an advanced solid tumor such as melanoma, head and neck, liver or kidney cancer. The chain uses TRBV7-2 and TRBJ1-6; D might be TRBD1 (5 bases). CDR3 in DNA: TGTGCCAGCAGCTTAGATTACAGGAACAATTCACCCCTCCACTTT. This encodes CASSLDYRNNSPLHF.